This TCR beta chain is from a study of control samples from healthy donors and cancer patients. The table came from immunoSEQ multiplex PCR; TCRdb's copy has only in-frame clones and leaves some out. The data hold approximately 97,000 clones, with about 90% observed a single time. V lost 3 bases and J 7 bases, leaving 6 bases between the germline ends. The CDR3 sequence is 10 residues long. CDR1 is GTSNPN, CDR2 SVGIG, per germline (reference sequence). This chain uses TRBV30 with TRBJ1-1; D remains unclear. This clonotype originated in a woman in her late teens or twenties in good health. Sequenced input: blood. The CDR3 here is CAWRSIEAFF. The DNA of the CDR3 is TGTGCCTGGAGATCGATTGAAGCTTTCTTT. Full variable domain (remainder filled in from reference TRBV30 and TRBJ1-1): SQTIHQWPATLVQPVGSPLSLECTVEGTSNPNLYWYRQAAGRGLQLLFYSVGIGQISSEVPQNLSASRPQDRQFILSSKKLLLSDSGFYLCAWRSIEAFFGQGTRLTVV.